The 26 T cell receptor beta chains below were found in one sample sequenced in a study of CD8 T cells in ankylosing spondylitis. Each CDR3 protein is one row after TCRdb ran MiXCR on the 5' RACE reads. This sample carries 670,000 or so distinct CDR3 sequences, around 20% of them seen once, and the ten largest clones take roughly a fifth. Antigen specificity for these receptors is unknown. Overall study findings and caveats: A motif of eight highly homologous TCR beta variants was seen as apparently characteristic of ankylosing spondylitis blood.

What was sequenced was blood, either unsorted or a sorted T cell fraction (not recorded which). Source of these receptors: a male donor with ankylosing spondylitis.

The chain recombines TRBV29-1 with TRBJ1-1; D possibly corresponds to TRBD1 (5 bases). V was pared by 4 bases and J by 5 bases, with 11 bases between. The CDR3 runs to 12 residues. Germline assignment: CDR1 SQVTM and CDR2 ANQGSEA. CDR3 coding DNA: TGCAGCGTTGGTAGGTGGGGGACTGAAGCTTTCTTT. Translation: CSVGRWGTEAFF.

The chain couples TRBV5-1 to TRBJ1-2, with TRBD1 as a possible D gene (5 bases). V gave up 0 bases and J gave up 5 bases, with 8 bases separating them. CDR3 size: 13 residues. Germline V gene data show CDR1 as SGHRS and CDR2 as YFSETQ. The CDR3 nucleotides read TGCGCCAGCAGCTTGGACAGGCGGTATGGCTACACCTTC. It is translated as CASSLDRRYGYTF.

This sequence joins TRBV6-5 and TRBJ2-7, with 8 nucleotides matching TRBD2. CDR1 is MNHEY and CDR2 is SVGAGI in the germline V gene. The V gene end was trimmed by 0 bases and the J gene end by 2 bases; junction bases not matched to a gene: 3. The CDR3 extends over 15 amino acids. The chain's CDR3 is CASSYSTSGTYEQYF. The CDR3 nucleotides are TGTGCCAGCAGTTACTCCACTAGCGGTACCTACGAGCAGTACTTC.

This rearrangement joins TRBV20-1 to TRBJ1-4; weak D call: TRBD1 (5 bases). The V gene's germline CDR1 is DFQATT and CDR2 SNEGSKA (reference sequence). Trimming took off 4 bases at V and 7 bases at J, with 13 bases between the two ends. The CDR3 spans 13 residues. The CDR3 reads CSAIIVGTEKLFF. CDR3 nucleotide sequence: TGCAGTGCTATTATAGTAGGGACTGAAAAACTGTTTTTT.

The genes are TRBV5-1 and TRBJ2-1; TRBD2 agrees at 7 bases. Germline V gives CDR1 SGHRS, CDR2 YFSETQ. After removal of 2 bases from V and 9 bases from J, the junction contained 11 bases not matched to a gene. The length of the CDR3 is 15 residues. The CDR3 DNA follows: TGCGCCAGCAGCTTTGGGCCGGGAGGCGGGCGTGAGCAGTTCTTC. Its protein is CASSFGPGGGREQFF. Full variable domain (remainder filled in from reference TRBV5-1 and TRBJ2-1): KAGVTQTPRYLIKTRGQQVTLSCSPISGHRSVSWYQQTPGQGLQFLFEYFSETQRNKGNFPGRFSGRQFSNSRSEMNVSTLELGDSALYLCASSFGPGGGREQFFGPGTRLTVL.

This chain joins TRBV5-1 and TRBJ2-4; 8 bases are a match to TRBD1. The CDR3 is 16 residues long. Germline trimming cut 4 bases from V and 3 bases from J; bases unmatched to any gene: 9. Germline lookup yields CDR1 SGHRS and CDR2 YFSETQ. The CDR3 DNA reads TGCGCCAGCAGCAATGGAGACAGGGGAGTCAAAAACATTCAGTACTTC. Its translation is CASSNGDRGVKNIQYF.

The rearrangement uses TRBV7-8 and TRBJ2-3; 9 bases line up with TRBD2. Germline CDR1 SGHVS, CDR2 FQNEAQ. The CDR3 consists of 15 residues. Unmatched junction bases numbered 3, after V lost 1 base and J lost 4 bases. The CDR3 DNA reads TGTGCCAGCAGCTTAGATAGCGGGAGTGCAGATACGCAGTATTTT. Residues: CASSLDSGSADTQYF. Using reference TRBV7-8 and TRBJ2-3 for the parts outside the CDR3, the full variable domain is GAGVSQSPRYKVAKRGQDVALRCDPISGHVSLFWYQQALGQGPEFLTYFQNEAQLDKSGLPSDRFFAERPEGSVSTLKIQRTQQEDSAVYLCASSLDSGSADTQYFGPGTRLTVL.

In its sample, this clonotype was seen a few times. CDR3 loop: CASSQGEAPGQASTDTQYF. The CDR3 nucleotides are TGTGCCAGCAGCCAAGGCGAAGCCCCTGGACAAGCGAGCACAGATACGCAGTATTTT. The chain couples TRBV4-2 to TRBJ2-3, with D perhaps TRBD1 (5 bases). Germline V lookup: CDR1 LGHNA, CDR2 YNFKEQ. Trimming left V 1 base short and J 0 bases short, with 20 bases between. The CDR3 extends over 19 amino acids.

The J gene is TRBJ1-2, the V gene TRBV15; TRBD1 matches 7 bases. CDR1 and CDR2 from the germline V gene are LNHNV and YYDKDF (reference sequence). V trimming: 0 bases; J trimming: 2 bases; junction bases outside the gene matches: 6. This CDR3 region has 16 residues. CDR3 bases: TGTGCCACCAGCAGAGATCTTCGGGACAGAAACTATGGCTACACCTTC. This sequence encodes CATSRDLRDRNYGYTF.

V usage is TRBV5-6 and J usage is TRBJ2-7, with D hard to call. The germline gives CDR1 SGHDT, CDR2 YYEEEE. The CDR3 loop spans 15 amino acids. Between the trimmed V and J ends, which lost 0 bases and 3 bases, there was a span of 13 bases. As DNA, the CDR3 is TGTGCCAGCAGCTTGGGTGGTCGGGTAATCTACGAGCAGTACTTC. Protein: CASSLGGRVIYEQYF.

This clonotype was recorded a few times. Written as DNA, the CDR3 is TGTGCCAGCAGCCTTCCCGGTAGGACAGGGTGGAATGAGCAGTTCTTC. Translation gives CASSLPGRTGWNEQFF. V is TRBV14 and J is TRBJ2-1; 8 bases agree with TRBD1. With V trimmed by 4 bases and J by 7 bases, 12 bases remained unmatched. Germline CDR1 SGHDN, CDR2 FVKESK. The CDR3 is made up of 16 amino acids.

This clonotype turned up a few times. CDR3 loop: CASSASSGSGETQYF. The CDR3 bases are TGTGCCAGCAGTGCCTCTAGCGGGAGTGGAGAGACCCAGTACTTC. This chain joins TRBV6-1 and TRBJ2-5; 10 bases are shared with TRBD2. CDR3 length: 15 residues. V shed 4 bases and J 4 bases; nucleotides not matched to a gene: 6. CDR1 and CDR2 from the germline V gene are MNHNS and SASEGT.

The rearrangement uses TRBV28 and TRBJ2-7, with D perhaps matching TRBD2 (5 bases). CDR1 MDHEN and CDR2 SYDVKM come from the germline V gene. The CDR3 loop spans 15 amino acids. V was pared by 4 bases and J by 1 base, with 14 bases between. The CDR3 DNA follows: TGTGCCAGCAGTTGTCGGGATGCCCTATCCTACGAGCAGTACTTC. It is translated as CASSCRDALSYEQYF.

CDR3 protein: CSARDGTRYGYTF. The CDR3 coding sequence is TGCAGTGCTAGAGATGGGACGCGCTATGGCTACACCTTC. The chain links TRBV20-1 to TRBJ1-2, with D possibly matching TRBD1 (5 bases). The V and J ends lost 0 bases and 4 bases respectively, with 9 bases between them. CDR3 length equals 13 residues. Germline CDR1 DFQATT, CDR2 SNEGSKA (reference sequence).

This chain links TRBV13 with TRBJ1-6; D ambiguous. The CDR3 consists of 15 residues. Trimming removed 1 base from V and 7 bases from J, with 11 bases in between. Germline V gene data show CDR1 as PRHDT and CDR2 as FYEKMQ (reference sequence). CDR3 in amino acids: CASSLDSHLNSPLHF. The CDR3 DNA reads as TGTGCCAGCAGCTTAGACAGTCATTTAAATTCACCCCTCCACTTT.

The rearrangement links TRBV20-1 to TRBJ2-3; 8 nucleotides line up with TRBD2. The CDR3 spans 14 residues. Looked up from germline, CDR1 is DFQATT and CDR2 is SNEGSKA (reference sequence). V shed 3 bases, J shed 6 bases, and the junction held 8 bases outside the gene matches. The CDR3 DNA is TGCAGTGCTAGCTTATGGCGGGGGGAGGATACGCAGTATTTT. Residues: CSASLWRGEDTQYF.

This clonotype was detected only a few times. The chain uses TRBV21-1 and TRBJ2-1; no check of the table's D call, TRBD2, against the DNA was made. TRBV21-1 is flagged as a pseudogene. The CDR3 runs to 16 residues. CDR3 region: CASSKALWVRDNEQFF. DNA for the CDR3: TGTGCCAGCAGCAAAGCGCTTTGGGTGAGGGACAATGAGCAGTTCTTC.

This clonotype was seen more than once but under ten times. The genes are TRBV20-1 and TRBJ2-7; a possible D gene is TRBD2 (5 bases). The V gene lost 2 bases and the J gene lost 0 bases, with 11 bases spanning the gap. CDR3 length: 14 amino acids. Germline assignment: CDR1 DFQATT and CDR2 SNEGSKA (reference sequence). DNA for the CDR3: TGCAGTGCTAGACCCAACGGGATCTCCTACGAGCAGTACTTC. This gives the protein CSARPNGISYEQYF.

This clonotype was observed a handful of times. The rearrangement links TRBV12-3 or TRBV12-4 to TRBJ1-3, with 9 bases lining up with TRBD1. There are 16 residues in the CDR3. V shed 5 bases, J shed 0 bases, and the junction held 5 bases outside the gene matches. The CDR3 protein is CASSPQGASSGNTIYF. The CDR3 DNA follows: TGTGCCAGCAGTCCACAGGGGGCTAGCTCTGGAAACACCATATATTTT.

This clonotype was found a few times. The rearrangement uses TRBV3-1 and TRBJ2-2, with a tentative D call TRBD2 (5 bases). The CDR3 sequence is 13 residues long. V gave up 1 base and J gave up 8 bases, with 8 bases separating them. In germline, CDR1 is LGHDT, CDR2 YNNKEL (reference sequence). The CDR3 DNA is TGTGCCAGCAGCCAAGCAGGACTGGGGGAGCTGTTTTTT. Translated: CASSQAGLGELFF.

The gene calls are TRBV2 and TRBJ2-1; 8 nucleotides match TRBD2. The CDR3 contains 15 residues. In germline, CDR1 is SNHLY, CDR2 FYNNEI. Trimming at V came to 6 bases and at J to 2 bases, leaving 6 bases not matched to a gene. The CDR3 reads CASRDTSGTYNEQFF. CDR3 coding DNA: TGTGCCAGCAGAGACACTAGCGGAACCTACAATGAGCAGTTCTTC.

This clonotype was observed a handful of times. V is TRBV11-1 and J is TRBJ1-2; the D gene is possibly TRBD1 (5 bases). CDR1 and CDR2 (germline): SGHAT, FQDESV (reference sequence). Trimming pared 2 bases from V and 1 base from J, leaving 23 bases between. The CDR3 has 19 amino acids. Written as DNA, the CDR3 is TGTGCCAGCAGCTTAACCCGCGTCGAGACAGCACTCCTTAACTATGGCTACACCTTC. Protein: CASSLTRVETALLNYGYTF.

This clonotype was seen a few times. V usage is TRBV25-1 and J usage is TRBJ1-5; tentatively, D is TRBD1 (5 bases). V lost 2 bases, J lost 11 bases, and 22 bases lay in between. CDR1 is MGHDK and CDR2 is SYGVNS in the germline V gene. There are 16 residues in the CDR3. Here the CDR3 reads CASSEGGVGRVEAQHF. The CDR3 region has the DNA TGTGCCAGCAGTGAAGGGGGGGTAGGCCGGGTGGAAGCCCAGCATTTT.

This clonotype was seen a handful of times. The chain recombines TRBV7-8 with TRBJ1-1; the D is unclear. Trimming left V 5 bases short and J 5 bases short, with 15 bases between. Germline V gives CDR1 SGHVS, CDR2 FQNEAQ. The CDR3 consists of 14 residues. DNA for the CDR3: TGTGCCAGCAGCCCTAGGTCGGAAGGAACTGAAGCTTTCTTT. It specifies CASSPRSEGTEAFF.

In its sample, this clonotype was seen once. The rearrangement links TRBV7-8 to TRBJ2-1, with TRBD2 identical over 7 bases. With V trimmed by 5 bases and J by 8 bases, 12 bases remained unmatched. The CDR3 totals 15 residues. Germline assignment: CDR1 SGHVS and CDR2 FQNEAQ. The CDR3 bases are TGTGCCAGCAGCCCGTGGACTAGTTCTGGGGATGAGCAGTTCTTC. As protein: CASSPWTSSGDEQFF.

This clonotype has just a few counts. The J gene is TRBJ1-6, the V gene TRBV7-9, with 8 nucleotides matching TRBD1. This CDR3 spans 16 amino acids. CDR1 is SEHNR, CDR2 FQNEAQ, per germline (reference sequence). With 5 bases clipped from V and 4 bases from J, the junction kept 7 bases outside the gene matches. CDR3 amino acids: CASSTNDRGYNSPLHF. The CDR3 DNA is TGTGCCAGCAGCACTAACGACAGGGGATATAATTCACCCCTCCACTTT.